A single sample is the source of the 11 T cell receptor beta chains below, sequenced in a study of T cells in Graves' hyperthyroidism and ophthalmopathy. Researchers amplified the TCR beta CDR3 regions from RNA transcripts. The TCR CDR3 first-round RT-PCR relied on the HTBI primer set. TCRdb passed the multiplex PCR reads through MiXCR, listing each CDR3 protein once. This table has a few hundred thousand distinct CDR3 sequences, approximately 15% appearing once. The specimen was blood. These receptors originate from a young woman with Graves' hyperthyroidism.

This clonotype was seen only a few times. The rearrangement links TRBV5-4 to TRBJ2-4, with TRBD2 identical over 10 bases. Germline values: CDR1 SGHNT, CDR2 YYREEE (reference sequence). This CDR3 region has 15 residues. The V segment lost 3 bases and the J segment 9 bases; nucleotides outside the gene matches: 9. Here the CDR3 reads CASSSSGSAWGIQYF. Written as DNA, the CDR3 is TGTGCCAGCAGCTCTAGCGGGAGTGCGTGGGGCATTCAGTACTTC.

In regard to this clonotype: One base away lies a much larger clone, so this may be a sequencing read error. The DNA for the CDR3 is TGTGCCAGCAGCCCTGGGGACAGGGTGGACGAGCAGTTCTTC. Residues: CASSPGDRVDEQFF. V and J are TRBV3-1 and TRBJ2-1, with 9 bases lining up with TRBD1. The CDR3 covers 14 residues. Germline loops: CDR1 LGHDT, CDR2 YNNKEL (reference sequence). V lost 4 bases and J lost 10; bases outside the gene matches: 8.

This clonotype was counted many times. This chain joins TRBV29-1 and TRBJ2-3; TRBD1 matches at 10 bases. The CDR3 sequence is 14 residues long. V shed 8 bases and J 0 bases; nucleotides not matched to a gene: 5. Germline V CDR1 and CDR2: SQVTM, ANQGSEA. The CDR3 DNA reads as TGCAGCTGCCGGGACAGGGGTAGCACAGATACGCAGTATTTT. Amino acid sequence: CSCRDRGSTDTQYF.

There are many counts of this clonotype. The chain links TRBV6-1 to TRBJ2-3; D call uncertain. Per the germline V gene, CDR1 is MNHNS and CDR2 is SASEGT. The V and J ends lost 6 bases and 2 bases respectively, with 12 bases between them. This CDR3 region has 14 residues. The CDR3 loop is CASRPLVTTDTQYF. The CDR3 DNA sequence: TGTGCCAGCAGGCCCCTAGTAACCACAGATACGCAGTATTTT.

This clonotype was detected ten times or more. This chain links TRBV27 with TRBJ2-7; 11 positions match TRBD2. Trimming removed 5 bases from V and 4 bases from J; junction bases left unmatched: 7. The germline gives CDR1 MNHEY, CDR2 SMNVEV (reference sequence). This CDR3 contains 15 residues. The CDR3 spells CASSNPGLAVYEQYF. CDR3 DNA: TGTGCCAGCAGTAACCCGGGACTAGCGGTTTACGAGCAGTACTTC.

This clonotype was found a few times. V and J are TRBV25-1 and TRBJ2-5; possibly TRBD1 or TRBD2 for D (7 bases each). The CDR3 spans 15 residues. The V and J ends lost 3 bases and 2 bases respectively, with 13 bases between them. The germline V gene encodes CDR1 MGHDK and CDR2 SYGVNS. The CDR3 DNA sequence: TGTGCCAGCAGTGAGGGGGGGACAGCTCAAGAGACCCAGTACTTC. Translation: CASSEGGTAQETQYF.

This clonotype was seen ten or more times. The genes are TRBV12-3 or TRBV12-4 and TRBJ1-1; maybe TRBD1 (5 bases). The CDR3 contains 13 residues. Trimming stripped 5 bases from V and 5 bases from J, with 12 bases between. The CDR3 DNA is TGTGCCAGCAGTGCTCTTTGGGGGACTGAAGCTTTCTTT. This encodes CASSALWGTEAFF.

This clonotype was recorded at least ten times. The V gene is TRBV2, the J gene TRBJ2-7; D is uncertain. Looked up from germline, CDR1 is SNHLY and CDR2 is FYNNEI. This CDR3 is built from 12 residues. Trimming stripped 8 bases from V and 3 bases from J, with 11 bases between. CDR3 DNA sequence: TGTGCCAGCGTCCTCCTAAGCTACGAGCAGTACGTC. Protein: CASVLLSYEQYV.

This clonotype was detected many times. CDR3 nucleotide sequence: TGCGCCAGCAGCCTGTATAGCGGTTCTAGCACAGATACGCAGTATTTT. Its protein is CASSLYSGSSTDTQYF. The chain couples TRBV5-1 to TRBJ2-3, with D maybe TRBD2 (6 bases). The germline CDR1 and CDR2 sequences are SGHRS and YFSETQ. This CDR3 is 16 amino acids long. Trimming took off 4 bases at V and 0 bases at J, with 15 bases between the two ends.

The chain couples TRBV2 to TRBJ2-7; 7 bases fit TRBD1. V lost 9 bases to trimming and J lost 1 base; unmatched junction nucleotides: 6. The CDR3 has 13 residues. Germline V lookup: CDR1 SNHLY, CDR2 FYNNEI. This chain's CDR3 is CARSGTDSYEQYF. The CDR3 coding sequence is TGTGCCAGATCCGGGACAGATTCCTACGAGCAGTACTTC.

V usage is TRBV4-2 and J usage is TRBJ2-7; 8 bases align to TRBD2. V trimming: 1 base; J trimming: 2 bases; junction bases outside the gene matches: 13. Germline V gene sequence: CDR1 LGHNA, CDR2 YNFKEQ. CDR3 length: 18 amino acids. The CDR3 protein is CASSQVLGVSGIPYEQYF. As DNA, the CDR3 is TGTGCCAGCAGCCAAGTCTTAGGGGTTAGCGGGATACCCTACGAGCAGTACTTC.